These 31 T cell receptor beta chains originate from one sample sequenced in a study of regulatory T cells in long-lasting Graves disease. CDR3-region Arm-PCR and iRepertoire HTBI primers produced the TCR beta libraries. TCRdb called the multiplex PCR reads again in MiXCR, with one record for every CDR3 protein. The sample lists around 500,000 distinct CDR3 sequences; more than 10% were seen once. The sample's time point: newly diagnosed GD, antithyroid drugs for less than 3 months. Following extraction of RNA from PBMCs, that RNA was used to make the TCR library. The sample was also reused in another study, on T cells in Graves' hyperthyroidism and ophthalmopathy.

The sample was peripheral blood mononuclear cells (PBMCs), taken at new diagnosis, from a patient treated with antithyroid drugs. Every receptor here comes from a woman aged 30 to 39 with Graves disease.

This clonotype came up many times. The chain carries TRBV10-3 and TRBJ1-1; 8 nucleotides line up with TRBD1. CDR1 is ENHRY and CDR2 is SYGVKD in the germline V gene. V shed 5 bases and J 3 bases; nucleotides not matched to a gene: 5. There are 14 residues in the CDR3. CDR3 coding DNA: TGTGCCATCAGTCAGGGGGCTGGGGACACTGAAGCTTTCTTT. Protein: CAISQGAGDTEAFF.

This clonotype was observed many times. The V gene is TRBV6-2 or TRBV6-3, the J gene TRBJ1-1; TRBD1 matches at 7 bases. This CDR3 region has 15 residues. Germline CDR1 and CDR2: MNHEY and SVGEGT. Trimming took 2 bases from V and 5 from J; bases not matched to a gene: 8. The CDR3 region has the DNA TGTGCCAGCAGTTACGGGCCAGGGGGTCGGACTGAAGCTTTCTTT. Its protein product is CASSYGPGGRTEAFF.

This clonotype has ten or more counts. The chain is built from TRBV7-9 and TRBJ2-5; D gene uncertain. The CDR3 runs to 14 residues. V was trimmed by 5 bases and J by 5 bases, leaving 15 bases between them. In germline, CDR1 is SEHNR, CDR2 FQNEAQ (reference sequence). The CDR3 DNA reads TGTGCCAGCAGCCGACCGTCTTCAGGCGAGACCCAGTACTTC. It yields the protein CASSRPSSGETQYF.

This clonotype was observed many times. The gene calls are TRBV9 and TRBJ2-2; D gene ambiguous. The CDR3 covers 13 residues. Germline V gene data show CDR1 as SGDLS and CDR2 as YYNGEE. The V gene lost 3 bases and the J gene lost 5 bases, with 8 bases spanning the gap. The CDR3 nucleotides read TGTGCCAGCAGCGCGGACGGAACCGGGGAGCTGTTTTTT. Protein: CASSADGTGELFF.

A few counts support this clonotype. V usage is TRBV6-5 and J usage is TRBJ1-2; the D is unclear. This CDR3 comprises 14 residues. The germline V and J ends were trimmed by 1 base and 3 bases, with 9 bases remaining between them. CDR1 MNHEY and CDR2 SVGAGI come from the germline V gene. DNA of the CDR3: TGTGCCAGCAGTTACTATAGGGAGCACTATGGCTACACCTTC. This encodes CASSYYREHYGYTF.

The chain uses TRBV19 and TRBJ1-5; D call uncertain. Germline CDR1 and CDR2: LNHDA and SQIVND (reference sequence). CDR3 length equals 15 residues. V was shortened by 3 bases and J by 6 bases, with 15 bases between the two germline ends. CDR3 sequence (DNA): TGTGCCAGTAGTATCAGGTACGTCTCGGGTCAGCCCCAGCATTTT. It translates to CASSIRYVSGQPQHF.

The J gene is TRBJ1-2, the V gene TRBV6-5; perhaps TRBD1 as D (5 bases). V was clipped by 0 bases and J by 4 bases, with 12 bases between them. CDR3 length equals 15 residues. CDR1 and CDR2 (germline): MNHEY, SVGAGI. CDR3 coding DNA: TGTGCCAGCAGTTACTCAGGGGCGCAGGGCTATGGCTACACCTTC. It encodes CASSYSGAQGYGYTF.

The table lists this clonotype with many counts. V usage is TRBV24-1 and J usage is TRBJ1-1; 7 positions match TRBD1. Germline V gene sequence: CDR1 KGHDR, CDR2 SFDVKD. J gave up 2 bases and V 11 bases, and 7 bases lay outside the gene matches. The CDR3 is 13 residues long. DNA for the CDR3: TGTGCCATCTCCGACAGGGACAACACTGAAGCTTTCTTT. This sequence encodes CAISDRDNTEAFF.

This clonotype was counted ten times or more. The chain combines TRBV11-3 with TRBJ2-3, with 8 bases identical to TRBD2. With 5 bases clipped from V and 2 bases from J, the junction kept 9 bases outside the gene matches. Germline V CDR1 and CDR2: SGHNT, YENEEA. This CDR3 region has 16 residues. The CDR3 protein is CASSPSIAGYTDTQYF. The CDR3 region has the DNA TGTGCCAGCAGCCCTAGCATAGCGGGATACACAGATACGCAGTATTTT.

This clonotype was counted many times. CDR3 residues: CSVDTGILYNEQFF. The CDR3 region has the DNA TGCAGCGTTGATACGGGGATCCTTTACAATGAGCAGTTCTTC. The rearrangement joins TRBV29-1 to TRBJ2-1, with D perhaps TRBD2 (5 bases). This CDR3 contains 14 residues. V was cut by 3 bases and J by 4 bases, with 13 bases left in between. Germline V lookup: CDR1 SQVTM, CDR2 ANQGSEA.

This clonotype has just a few counts. The rearrangement uses TRBV9 and TRBJ2-3, with TRBD2 matching over 7 bases. V trimming: 1 base; J trimming: 2 bases; junction bases outside the gene matches: 10. The CDR3 consists of 17 residues. From germline, CDR1 is SGDLS and CDR2 YYNGEE. CDR3 DNA sequence: TGTGCCAGCAGCGTATCCGGAGGCGGGGGAAACACAGATACGCAGTATTTT. Translating it yields CASSVSGGGGNTDTQYF.

This chain connects TRBV13 to TRBJ2-5; TRBD2 aligns across 7 bases. Losses at the gene ends were 4 bases for V and 5 bases for J; bases not matched to a gene: 10. The V gene's germline CDR1 is PRHDT and CDR2 FYEKMQ (reference sequence). This CDR3 comprises 15 residues. CDR3 protein: CASSWRSGGLETQYF. The CDR3 DNA sequence: TGTGCCAGCAGCTGGCGCTCGGGGGGATTGGAGACCCAGTACTTC.

In this sample, this clonotype turned up many times. The V call is TRBV7-2, the J call TRBJ2-3; D is possibly TRBD2 (7 bases). V dropped 1 base and J dropped 2 bases, with 13 bases sitting between them. The CDR3 has 16 residues. The germline V gene encodes CDR1 SGHTA and CDR2 FQGNSA. CDR3 region: CASSLEGGGFTDTQYF. The CDR3 bases are TGTGCCAGCAGCTTAGAGGGGGGGGGTTTCACAGATACGCAGTATTTT.

This clonotype was detected only a few times. The chain links TRBV30 to TRBJ1-6; D may be TRBD1 (5 bases). The CDR3 is made up of 15 amino acids. Trimming stripped 2 bases from V and 6 bases from J, with 14 bases between. In germline, CDR1 is GTSNPN, CDR2 SVGIG (reference sequence). The CDR3: CAWSHSGTFNSPLHF. The CDR3 DNA reads as TGTGCCTGGAGTCACTCCGGGACCTTTAATTCACCCCTCCACTTT.

The chain employs TRBV14 and TRBJ2-4, with D unclear. CDR3 length: 11 residues. The germline V and J ends were trimmed by 2 bases and 9 bases, with 5 bases remaining between them. Germline loops: CDR1 SGHDN, CDR2 FVKESK. In nucleotides, the CDR3 is TGTGCCAGCAGCCAATTTTCCATTCAGTACTTC. Amino acid sequence: CASSQFSIQYF.

This chain joins TRBV19 and TRBJ2-7; the D gene could be TRBD1 or TRBD2 (5 bases each). The CDR3 runs to 14 residues. V was cut by 4 bases and J by 2 bases, with 12 bases left in between. Germline CDR1 and CDR2: LNHDA and SQIVND (reference sequence). Here the CDR3 DNA reads TGTGCCAGTAGTAAAAGGGACGGGACCTACGAGCAGTACTTC. Translating gives CASSKRDGTYEQYF.

This clonotype was observed a handful of times. V gene TRBV28 combines with J gene TRBJ1-4; D is unresolved. The germline CDR1 and CDR2 sequences are MDHEN and SYDVKM. V was cut by 3 bases and J by 3 bases, with 11 bases left in between. CDR3 length: 15 amino acids. The CDR3 loop is CASSFRGSANEKLFF. CDR3 nucleotides: TGTGCCAGCAGTTTCCGTGGTAGCGCTAATGAAAAACTGTTTTTT.

This clonotype was seen many times. The V gene is TRBV29-1, the J gene TRBJ2-1, with 7 bases aligning to TRBD1. The CDR3 consists of 14 residues. Germline V gene lookup returns CDR1 SQVTM and CDR2 ANQGSEA. With 5 bases clipped from V and 3 bases from J, the junction kept 7 bases outside the gene matches. CDR3 sequence (DNA): TGCAGCGTTAGGGACAGACAACGCTACAATGAGCAGTTCTTC. Protein sequence: CSVRDRQRYNEQFF.

This clonotype was seen repeatedly, ten times or more. The V and J genes are TRBV18 and TRBJ1-1; D gene uncertain. From germline, CDR1 is KGHSH and CDR2 LQKENI. The length of the CDR3 is 14 residues. Trimming pared 2 bases from V and 0 bases from J, leaving 7 bases between. As DNA, the CDR3 is TGTGCCAGCTCACCAAAGGCTTTGAACACTGAAGCTTTCTTT. Protein sequence: CASSPKALNTEAFF.

At least ten counts were recorded for this clonotype. CDR3 DNA sequence: TGTGCCAGCAGCTCCAAAGCGGGCAGCTCCTACAATGAGCAGTTCTTC. Encoded protein: CASSSKAGSSYNEQFF. V gene TRBV11-2 combines with J gene TRBJ2-1, with D possibly matching TRBD2 (6 bases). V was trimmed by 4 bases and J by 0 bases, leaving 13 bases between them. CDR3 length: 16 residues. The germline CDR1 and CDR2 sequences are SGHAT and FQNNGV. The full variable domain, rest sourced from reference TRBV11-2 and TRBJ2-1, is EAGVAQSPRYKIIEKRQSVAFWCNPISGHATLYWYQQILGQGPKLLIQFQNNGVVDDSQLPKDRFSAERLKGVDSTLKIQPAKLEDSAVYLCASSSKAGSSYNEQFFGPGTRLTVL.

This clonotype was found a few times. The rearrangement links TRBV28 to TRBJ2-1, with TRBD1 identical over 8 bases. This CDR3 has 11 amino acids. V gave up 3 bases and J gave up 12 bases; unmatched junction bases: 1. From germline, CDR1 is MDHEN and CDR2 SYDVKM. This chain's CDR3 is CASSLGTGQFF. The CDR3 DNA reads as TGTGCCAGCAGTTTGGGGACAGGGCAGTTCTTC. Using reference TRBV28 and TRBJ2-1 for the parts outside the CDR3, the full variable domain is DVKVTQSSRYLVKRTGEKVFLECVQDMDHENMFWYRQDPGLGLRLIYFSYDVKMKEKGDIPEGYSVSREKKERFSLILESASTNQTSMYLCASSLGTGQFFGPGTRLTVL.

In its sample, this clonotype was seen many times. The V and J genes are TRBV28 and TRBJ1-2; D ambiguous. The CDR3 runs to 13 residues. Germline lookup yields CDR1 MDHEN and CDR2 SYDVKM. V was shortened by 7 bases and J by 7 bases, with 16 bases between the two germline ends. CDR3 region: CASTSRLRSGYTF. The CDR3 coding sequence is TGTGCCAGCACGTCCAGGCTTAGGTCTGGCTACACCTTC.

This clonotype has at least ten counts. V and J are TRBV11-2 and TRBJ1-3, with D possibly TRBD1 on 5 matching bases. CDR1 is SGHAT and CDR2 is FQNNGV in the germline V gene. The V and J ends lost 2 bases and 0 bases respectively, with 11 bases between them. This CDR3 is 16 amino acids long. In DNA, the CDR3 is TGTGCCAGCAGCTTACGTGACAGAAGCTCTGGAAACACCATATATTTT. Translation gives CASSLRDRSSGNTIYF. The full variable domain, its missing parts supplied by reference TRBV11-2 and TRBJ1-3, is EAGVAQSPRYKIIEKRQSVAFWCNPISGHATLYWYQQILGQGPKLLIQFQNNGVVDDSQLPKDRFSAERLKGVDSTLKIQPAKLEDSAVYLCASSLRDRSSGNTIYFGEGSWLTVV.

The CDR3 loop reads CASSSTWTANYGYTF. Here the CDR3 DNA reads TGTGCCAGCAGTTCTACCTGGACAGCTAACTATGGCTACACCTTC. This rearrangement joins TRBV6-2 or TRBV6-3 to TRBJ1-2; tentatively, D is TRBD1 (6 bases). Trimming stripped 4 bases from V and 0 bases from J, with 12 bases between. Per germline, CDR1 MNHEY and CDR2 SVGEGT. The CDR3 has 15 residues.

This clonotype turned up a few times. The chain combines TRBV5-1 with TRBJ2-3, with 8 bases matching TRBD1. Germline trimming cut 7 bases from V and 5 bases from J; bases unmatched to any gene: 12. The CDR3 is 15 residues long. CDR1 and CDR2 (germline): SGHRS, YFSETQ. The CDR3 DNA is TGCGCCAGCGGAATTACAGGGGGGTTTGTAGATACGCAGTATTTT. It specifies CASGITGGFVDTQYF.

J is TRBJ1-2 and V is TRBV25-1; the D gene is possibly TRBD1 (5 bases). The germline CDR1 and CDR2 sequences are MGHDK and SYGVNS. The CDR3 is made up of 13 amino acids. V was trimmed by 6 bases and J by 4 bases, leaving 12 bases between them. CDR3 sequence reads: CASRGGERYGYTF. Written as DNA, the CDR3 is TGTGCCAGCAGGGGGGGAGAACGCTATGGCTACACCTTC.

This clonotype was seen repeatedly, ten times or more. The genes are TRBV4-1 and TRBJ2-7, with 9 bases fitting TRBD1. With 4 bases clipped from V and 6 bases from J, the junction kept 7 bases outside the gene matches. This CDR3 region has 14 residues. Germline CDR1 reads MGHRA; CDR2 reads YSYEKL. The chain's CDR3 is CASSRGGTGSEQYF. CDR3 coding DNA: TGCGCCAGCAGCCGCGGAGGGACAGGGAGCGAGCAGTACTTC.

This clonotype was detected ten times or more. The rearrangement links TRBV5-1 to TRBJ1-2; possibly TRBD1 for D (5 bases). Trimming cost V 0 bases and J 8 bases, with 14 bases left between them. Germline lookup yields CDR1 SGHRS and CDR2 YFSETQ. This CDR3 is 14 amino acids long. CDR3 protein: CASSLEGLGDGYTF. In DNA form, the CDR3 reads TGCGCCAGCAGCTTGGAAGGCCTAGGGGACGGCTACACCTTC.

This clonotype was recorded a few times. The genes are TRBV25-1 and TRBJ2-7; TRBD1 agrees at 9 bases. Germline CDR1 MGHDK, CDR2 SYGVNS. CDR3 length: 13 residues. The V gene end was trimmed by 8 bases and the J gene end by 3 bases; junction bases not matched to a gene: 5. The CDR3 reads CASGRQGVYEQYF. The CDR3 nucleotides are TGTGCCAGCGGAAGACAGGGGGTCTACGAGCAGTACTTC.

This clonotype occurred many times. The chain uses TRBV4-1 and TRBJ2-3; D is uncertain. CDR3 length: 13 residues. CDR1 is MGHRA and CDR2 is YSYEKL in the germline V gene. CDR3 in amino acids: CASAAFSRDTQYF. CDR3 in DNA: TGCGCATCGGCGGCGTTCTCAAGGGATACGCAGTATTTT.

In DNA form, the CDR3 reads TGTGCCAGCAGGGAGTCAGGTATCAATGAGCAGTTCTTC. It codes for CASRESGINEQFF. The V gene is TRBV28, the J gene TRBJ2-1; D uncertain. V lost 6 bases, J lost 6 bases, and 12 bases lay in between. Germline CDR1 MDHEN, CDR2 SYDVKM. The CDR3 length is 13 residues.